This entry lists 11 T cell receptor beta chains sequenced from one sample in a study of cytomegalovirus exposure and HLA in healthy donors. Primers included in the PCR were 60 Vbeta and 13 Jbeta primers. The repertoire was sequenced with immunoSEQ multiplex PCR; TCRdb's copy has only in-frame clones and lacks some. The data contain 65,000 to 90,000 clones, about 78% of them singletons. Sequencing used PBMCs. The receptor set was obtained from a woman in her 40s in good health and CMV-seropositive.

The chain combines TRBV20-1 with TRBJ1-1, with D hard to call. V gave up 0 bases and J gave up 10 bases, with 9 bases separating them. The CDR3 has 11 residues. The V gene's germline CDR1 is DFQATT and CDR2 SNEGSKA (reference sequence). CDR3 sequence: CSARDVGRAFF. CDR3 sequence (DNA): TGCAGTGCTAGAGACGTAGGGAGAGCTTTCTTT.

The J gene is TRBJ1-4, the V gene TRBV7-7; 9 bases map to TRBD1. CDR1 is SSHAT, CDR2 FNYEAQ, per germline (reference sequence). The CDR3 totals 18 residues. In DNA, the CDR3 is TGTGCTAGAAGGAAAACAGGGGGCGGAGGTCCCACTAATGAAAAACTGTTTTTT. Its translation: CARRKTGGGGPTNEKLFF.

CDR3 bases: TGCAGCGTTGGGGCTAGGGGAGAGACCCAGTACTTC. Translation gives CSVGARGETQYF. V and J are TRBV29-1 and TRBJ2-5; maybe TRBD1 (5 bases). The germline V and J ends were trimmed by 4 bases and 4 bases, with 10 bases remaining between them. CDR1 SQVTM and CDR2 ANQGSEA come from the germline V gene. The CDR3 length is 12 residues.

This chain uses TRBV5-1 with TRBJ2-3; 8 bases line up with TRBD1. The CDR3 runs to 14 residues. V lost 3 bases to trimming and J lost 2 bases; unmatched junction nucleotides: 2. Germline V gives CDR1 SGHRS, CDR2 YFSETQ. The CDR3: CASSSQGDTDTQYF. The DNA for the CDR3 is TGCGCCAGCAGCTCACAGGGGGACACAGATACGCAGTATTTT.

In DNA, the CDR3 is TGTGCCAGTAGTCCCAGACAGGGGGCCTACAATGAGCAGTTCTTC. Translating it yields CASSPRQGAYNEQFF. This sequence joins TRBV19 and TRBJ2-1, with TRBD1 identical over 9 bases. V gave up 5 bases and J gave up 2 bases; unmatched junction bases: 4. The CDR3 length is 15 residues. Germline V gene lookup returns CDR1 LNHDA and CDR2 SQIVND (reference sequence).

This clone has more than one count but fewer than ten. The chain is built from TRBV6-5 and TRBJ1-1; D is perhaps TRBD1 (6 bases). This CDR3 is 14 amino acids long. V was trimmed by 0 bases and J by 11 bases, leaving 16 bases between them. CDR1 is MNHEY, CDR2 SVGAGI, per germline. CDR3 sequence: CASSYSNQGQGAFF. CDR3 bases: TGTGCCAGCAGTTACTCGAATCAGGGGCAGGGGGCTTTCTTT.

The chain uses TRBV14 and TRBJ2-1; tentatively, D is TRBD1 (6 bases). CDR1 is SGHDN, CDR2 FVKESK, per germline. The CDR3 covers 16 residues. Trimming took off 3 bases at V and 5 bases at J, with 17 bases between the two ends. DNA for the CDR3: TGTGCCAGCAGCCAGGCCCCGGGACAAGGAAACAATGAGCAGTTCTTC. Translation gives CASSQAPGQGNNEQFF. Using reference TRBV14 and TRBJ2-1 for the parts outside the CDR3, the full variable domain is EAGVTQFPSHSVIEKGQTVTLRCDPISGHDNLYWYRRVMGKEIKFLLHFVKESKQDESGMPNNRFLAERTGGTYSTLKVQPAELEDSGVYFCASSQAPGQGNNEQFFGPGTRLTVL.

The CDR3 loop reads CASSLQTVYNEQFF. The CDR3 DNA follows: TGCGCCAGCAGCCTACAGACCGTTTACAATGAGCAGTTCTTC. The rearrangement links TRBV5-1 to TRBJ2-1; D gene ambiguous. From germline, CDR1 is SGHRS and CDR2 YFSETQ. V gave up 4 bases and J gave up 4 bases, with 12 bases separating them. This CDR3 region has 14 residues.

The chain couples TRBV7-2 to TRBJ2-3, with no clear D. This CDR3 is built from 12 residues. The germline V gene encodes CDR1 SGHTA and CDR2 FQGNSA. Trimming cost V 3 bases and J 5 bases, with 6 bases left between them. The CDR3 DNA reads as TGTGCCAGCAGCTTTTCCGGAGATACGCAGTATTTT. Its translation: CASSFSGDTQYF.

V is TRBV6-5 and J is TRBJ1-5; perhaps TRBD1 as D (5 bases). The CDR3 extends over 14 amino acids. The V and J ends lost 8 bases and 9 bases respectively, with 20 bases between them. From germline, CDR1 is MNHEY and CDR2 SVGAGI. In DNA, the CDR3 is TGTGCCAGCCGCCGGGGGGACCCCATAACGCCCCAGCATTTT. It encodes CASRRGDPITPQHF.

This clone came up a few times. The chain employs TRBV7-9 and TRBJ1-2; D call uncertain. Trimming shortened V by 1 base and J by 5 bases, and 8 bases separated the two germline ends. The germline V gene has CDR1 SEHNR and CDR2 FQNEAQ (reference sequence). This CDR3 comprises 13 residues. The CDR3 loop is CASSLVESYGYTF. CDR3 coding DNA: TGTGCCAGCAGCTTAGTAGAATCTTATGGCTACACCTTC. The full variable domain, in which reference TRBV7-9 and TRBJ1-2 provide the parts outside the CDR3, is DTGVSQNPRHKITKRGQNVTFRCDPISEHNRLYWYRQTLGQGPEFLTYFQNEAQLEKSRLLSDRFSAERPKGSFSTLEIQRTEQGDSAMYLCASSLVESYGYTFGSGTRLTVV.